This T cell receptor beta chain came from a study of cytomegalovirus exposure and HLA in healthy donors. A note on this clone: Its antigen is not identified.

With 4 bases clipped from V and 5 bases from J, the junction kept 6 bases outside the gene matches. There are 15 residues in the CDR3. Germline-derived CDR1 and CDR2 are MGHRA and YSYEKL. Primers: 60 Vbeta forward and 13 Jbeta reverse. TCRdb keeps only in-frame clones here, not all; method: immunoSEQ multiplex PCR. The sample gives 150,000 or so clones, around 80% of which show up once; 4.5% is in the top ten. Notes on the study in general: A later analysis found that most CMV-associated TCR beta chains appeared HLA-restricted. Later analysis revealed greater clonal expansion in HLA-associated TCR beta chains than in equally common others. A few chains tied to CMV proved CMV antigen-specific in vitro. Rare TCR sequences predominated, though certain public TCRs were found in many donors.

Sequenced material: PBMCs. The clonotype was recovered from a woman aged 45-60 years in good health and CMV-seropositive. The J gene is TRBJ2-3, the V gene TRBV4-1; TRBD2 aligns across 10 bases. The CDR3 protein is CASSPQAGGLDTQYF. The CDR3 bases are TGCGCCAGCAGCCCCCAAGCGGGAGGGTTAGATACGCAGTATTTT.